Shown below are 25 T cell receptor beta chains from a single sample sequenced in a study of blood T cell dynamics during melanoma immunotherapy. Described time point: week 3, after first cycle of checkpoint inhibitor. The method was immunoSEQ multiplex PCR; TCRdb's version includes in-frame clones alone and lacks a portion of them. Of approximately 20,000 clones detected, about 90% appear once; the ten largest clones hold about 8%. This specimen consisted of blood, obtained from a patient treated with checkpoint blockade. These receptors came from a human donor with melanoma.

The rearrangement joins TRBV4-3 to TRBJ2-1; 8 bases match TRBD2. Unmatched junction bases numbered 9, after V lost 0 bases and J lost 5 bases. Germline CDR1 and CDR2: LGHNA and YSLEER. This CDR3 region has 17 residues. CDR3: CASSQDLRVAGHNEQFF. The CDR3 bases are TGCGCCAGCAGCCAAGATCTAAGGGTAGCGGGACACAATGAGCAGTTCTTC.

The rearrangement joins TRBV20-1 to TRBJ2-7; D gene unclear. The germline CDR1 and CDR2 sequences are DFQATT and SNEGSKA (reference sequence). Trimming took 4 bases from V and 4 from J, leaving 5 bases between them. The CDR3 totals 10 residues. CDR3: CSAIGYEQYF. The CDR3 DNA reads TGCAGTGCTATAGGATACGAGCAGTACTTC.

V and J are TRBV6-4 and TRBJ1-5; the D is unclear. The CDR3 totals 15 residues. The V end lost 4 bases, the J end lost 5 bases, and 15 bases lay between the germline ends. Germline V CDR1 and CDR2: MRHNA, SNTAGT. CDR3 coding DNA: TGTGCCAGCAGTGGGAAGCTCGTCCGGGATCAGCCCCAGCATTTT. This codes for CASSGKLVRDQPQHF.

The chain carries TRBV4-3 and TRBJ1-2; D remains unclear. Germline CDR1 LGHNA, CDR2 YSLEER. The CDR3 runs 13 residues. Trimming shortened V by 3 bases and J by 3 bases, and 8 bases separated the two germline ends. CDR3 sequence (DNA): TGCGCCAGCAGCCATCCCGGGTACTATGGCTACACCTTC. It encodes CASSHPGYYGYTF.

This sequence joins TRBV28 and TRBJ2-5; 7 positions match TRBD2. The junction had 11 bases not matched to a gene; V was cut back by 4 bases and J by 3 bases. This CDR3 is 16 amino acids long. Germline V gene lookup returns CDR1 MDHEN and CDR2 SYDVKM. The CDR3 DNA sequence: TGTGCCAGCAGTTCCACCTTCGGGGGGACGGAAGAGACCCAGTACTTC. This gives the protein CASSSTFGGTEETQYF.

V is TRBV5-4 and J is TRBJ2-5; 10 bases fit TRBD2. The CDR3 runs to 15 residues. Trimming cost V 4 bases and J 1 base; bases outside gene matches: 4. Germline V gene sequence: CDR1 SGHNT, CDR2 YYREEE (reference sequence). CDR3 protein: CASSRTSGPQETQYF. DNA of the CDR3: TGTGCCAGCAGCCGGACTAGCGGCCCCCAAGAGACCCAGTACTTC. Full variable domain (remainder filled in from reference TRBV5-4 and TRBJ2-5): ETGVTQSPTHLIKTRGQQVTLRCSSQSGHNTVSWYQQALGQGPQFIFQYYREEENGRGNFPPRFSGLQFPNYSSELNVNALELDDSALYLCASSRTSGPQETQYFGPGTRLLVL.

The J gene is TRBJ2-7, the V gene TRBV11-2; 10 bases match TRBD1. The length of the CDR3 is 14 residues. The J segment lost 6 bases and the V segment lost 4 bases, leaving 6 bases of the junction unmatched. Per germline, CDR1 SGHAT and CDR2 FQNNGV. Here the CDR3 reads CASSSGTGDGEQYF. CDR3 nucleotide sequence: TGTGCCAGCAGCTCCGGGACAGGGGATGGCGAGCAGTACTTC.

This clone is a singleton in its sample. The chain is built from TRBV5-1 and TRBJ2-7, with no clear D. The germline CDR1 and CDR2 sequences are SGHRS and YFSETQ. The V gene lost 1 base and the J gene lost 2 bases, with 16 bases spanning the gap. The CDR3 is 16 residues long. CDR3 nucleotide sequence: TGCGCCAGCAGCTTGATACTCGGCGGATTAACCTACGAGCAGTACTTC. The encoded protein is CASSLILGGLTYEQYF.

This clone was observed a handful of times. This chain's CDR3 is CASSSSGWTEAFF. The CDR3, as DNA: TGTGCCAGCAGCTCTTCGGGGTGGACTGAAGCTTTCTTT. The genes are TRBV5-4 and TRBJ1-1; D not certain. Per germline, CDR1 SGHNT and CDR2 YYREEE (reference sequence). V lost 3 bases and J lost 5, with 11 bases in between. The CDR3 is 13 amino acids. The full variable domain, in which reference TRBV5-4 and TRBJ1-1 provide the parts outside the CDR3, is ETGVTQSPTHLIKTRGQQVTLRCSSQSGHNTVSWYQQALGQGPQFIFQYYREEENGRGNFPPRFSGLQFPNYSSELNVNALELDDSALYLCASSSSGWTEAFFGQGTRLTVV.

V is TRBV7-2 and J is TRBJ2-2; D uncertain. This CDR3 is 15 amino acids long. Germline V gene data show CDR1 as SGHTA and CDR2 as FQGNSA. V was shortened by 4 bases and J by 2 bases, with 11 bases between the two germline ends. CDR3 region: CASSYNIINTGELFF. The CDR3 nucleotides are TGTGCCAGCAGCTACAACATTATTAACACCGGGGAGCTGTTTTTT.

This clone was seen only once. The chain combines TRBV28 with TRBJ1-1, with no clear D. Germline values: CDR1 MDHEN, CDR2 SYDVKM. V lost 4 bases and J 0 bases, leaving 18 bases between the germline ends. This CDR3 region has 17 residues. CDR3 loop: CASSWYLGSFMNTEAFF. The DNA of the CDR3 is TGTGCCAGCAGTTGGTATCTCGGCAGCTTCATGAACACTGAAGCTTTCTTT.

The rearrangement links TRBV4-3 to TRBJ1-1; D remains ambiguous. From germline, CDR1 is LGHNA and CDR2 YSLEER. The germline V and J ends were trimmed by 0 bases and 0 bases, with 5 bases remaining between them. The CDR3 consists of 14 residues. The CDR3 sequence: CASSQDQMNTEAFF. The CDR3 DNA reads as TGCGCCAGCAGCCAAGATCAGATGAACACTGAAGCTTTCTTT.

The chain combines TRBV7-9 with TRBJ1-4; TRBD1 might be the D (5 bases). Trimming left V 1 base short and J 7 bases short, with 13 bases between. The CDR3 spans 15 residues. Germline assignment: CDR1 SEHNR and CDR2 FQNEAQ (reference sequence). The CDR3 coding sequence is TGTGCCAGCAGCTTAGGGGGCGTGGTAGTTGAAAAACTGTTTTTT. This translates into CASSLGGVVVEKLFF.

The J gene is TRBJ1-2, the V gene TRBV30; no clear D gene. This CDR3 contains 11 residues. V lost 1 base and J lost 9, with 9 bases in between. Looked up from germline, CDR1 is GTSNPN and CDR2 is SVGIG (reference sequence). The DNA of the CDR3 is TGTGCCTGGAGTGGGATCTGGAGCTACACCTTC. It codes for CAWSGIWSYTF.

This chain uses TRBV6-5 with TRBJ1-3; D not resolved. V shed 0 bases and J shed 1 base, with 7 bases lying between them. The germline V gene encodes CDR1 MNHEY and CDR2 SVGAGI. The CDR3 totals 15 residues. The CDR3 DNA reads TGTGCCAGCAGTTACTCGGAGGTATCTGGAAACACCATATATTTT. It is translated as CASSYSEVSGNTIYF.

The CDR3 here is CSVNTRGHWETQYF. CDR3 nucleotide sequence: TGCAGCGTCAACACCAGGGGGCATTGGGAGACCCAGTACTTC. This rearrangement joins TRBV29-1 to TRBJ2-5; 8 bases are a match to TRBD1. V dropped 6 bases and J dropped 5; count of bases not matched to a gene: 11. This CDR3 region has 14 residues. Germline CDR1 is SQVTM and CDR2 is ANQGSEA.

The gene calls are TRBV7-9 and TRBJ1-1; no definite D call. This CDR3 spans 16 amino acids. With 0 bases removed from V and 11 bases from J, the gap between germline ends came to 22 bases. Germline V gene sequence: CDR1 SEHNR, CDR2 FQNEAQ (reference sequence). CDR3 nucleotide sequence: TGTGCCAGCAGCTTAGCGGATCGAGGAGGCTCCGGAGGTGCTTTCTTT. It encodes CASSLADRGGSGGAFF. Supplemented by reference TRBV7-9 and TRBJ1-1, the full variable domain reads DTGVSQNPRHKITKRGQNVTFRCDPISEHNRLYWYRQTLGQGPEFLTYFQNEAQLEKSRLLSDRFSAERPKGSFSTLEIQRTEQGDSAMYLCASSLADRGGSGGAFFGQGTRLTVV.

The chain recombines TRBV7-2 with TRBJ2-1; 7 positions match TRBD2. The CDR3 runs 14 residues. Germline assignment: CDR1 SGHTA and CDR2 FQGNSA. V shed 4 bases, J shed 6 bases, and the junction held 6 bases outside the gene matches. CDR3 bases: TGTGCCAGCAGCTCCTCCGGACTAGTCAATGAGCAGTTCTTC. Residues: CASSSSGLVNEQFF.

This chain uses TRBV5-6 with TRBJ2-7; 10 positions match TRBD2. The CDR3 length is 17 residues. J lost 6 bases, V lost 1 base, and 13 bases had no gene match. In germline, CDR1 is SGHDT, CDR2 YYEEEE. The CDR3 DNA follows: TGTGCCAGCAGCTTGTTAGGTAGCGGGAGGTCTCCAGTCGAGCAGTACTTC. It yields the protein CASSLLGSGRSPVEQYF.

V is TRBV15 and J is TRBJ2-7; tentatively, D is TRBD2 (5 bases). The CDR3 runs to 12 residues. V lost 3 bases and J lost 6, with 9 bases in between. The germline V gene has CDR1 LNHNV and CDR2 YYDKDF (reference sequence). This chain's CDR3 is CATSSIEGEQYF. The CDR3 bases are TGTGCCACCAGCAGCATAGAGGGCGAGCAGTACTTC.

The chain carries TRBV28 and TRBJ2-3; D is unclear. V was trimmed by 6 bases and J by 7 bases, leaving 5 bases between them. There are 10 residues in the CDR3. The V gene's germline CDR1 is MDHEN and CDR2 SYDVKM. CDR3: CASSLNTQYF. CDR3 coding DNA: TGTGCCAGCAGCTTAAATACGCAGTATTTT.

The V call is TRBV9, the J call TRBJ2-3; D is uncertain. Germline assignment: CDR1 SGDLS and CDR2 YYNGEE. The ends were cut back, 0 bases at V and 5 bases at J, with 4 bases in the middle. CDR3 size: 12 residues. The CDR3 spells CASSVGEDTQYF. In DNA form, the CDR3 reads TGTGCCAGCAGCGTAGGGGAAGATACGCAGTATTTT.

V is TRBV27 and J is TRBJ1-1; the D is unclear. The length of the CDR3 is 14 residues. CDR1 is MNHEY, CDR2 SMNVEV, per germline (reference sequence). Trimming shortened V by 2 bases and J by 1 base, and 8 bases separated the two germline ends. CDR3 bases: TGTGCCAGCAGTTTACGAGGGCCGAACACTGAAGCTTTCTTT. This translates into CASSLRGPNTEAFF.

This chain uses TRBV21-1 with TRBJ1-4; the table names TRBD1, a call not compared with the DNA. TRBV21-1 is tagged as a pseudogene. This CDR3 comprises 23 residues. The CDR3, as DNA: TGTGCCAGCAGCAAAAGTCCGACAGGGGTGTTTTGCGGTAAGTTTAGAACTAATGAAAAACTGTTTTTT. This translates into CASSKSPTGVFCGKFRTNEKLFF.

The gene calls are TRBV29-1 and TRBJ2-1, with TRBD2 identical over 10 bases. The germline V gene has CDR1 SQVTM and CDR2 ANQGSEA. This CDR3 is built from 14 residues. V gave up 6 bases and J gave up 10 bases; unmatched junction bases: 12. The CDR3: CSVAPSGSGMEQFF. DNA of the CDR3: TGCAGCGTAGCCCCTAGCGGGAGTGGAATGGAGCAGTTCTTC.